This T cell receptor (beta chain) was observed in a study of blood T cell repertoires in COVID-19. In the study overall: Samples came from the United States, Italy and Spain, spanning acute and convalescent COVID-19. From T cells, B-cell-depleted T cells, or PBMCs came the material, which was cDNA or gDNA.

The table lists this clone with a count of one. Authors' data handling: How many nucleated cells were present was estimated from reference gene primer amplification. Profiled with immunoSEQ multiplex PCR; TCRdb holds only in-frame clones, not every one. The DNA was the basis for D and trimming; V, J and clone size are from that table. The sample gives around 120,000 clones, over 80% of which show up once; almost 30% is in the top ten. The CDR3 is made up of 15 amino acids. Trimming left V 2 bases short and J 0 bases short, with 9 bases between. Germline values: CDR1 SGDLS, CDR2 YYNGEE. Sample: peripheral blood. The source of this sequence is a woman in her 70s with acute or convalescent COVID-19. This chain joins TRBV9 and TRBJ1-3, with D possibly matching TRBD1 (5 bases). Written as DNA, the CDR3 is TGTGCCAGCAGCGTGGGGGGTGCCTCTGGAAACACCATATATTTT. Amino acids: CASSVGGASGNTIYF.